A selection of T cell receptor beta chains follows, all from one sample in a study of blood T cells in healthy people across ages. One entry per CDR3 protein, called by TCRdb with MiXCR from the 5' RACE reads. The repertoire holds 1.5 million to 2 million distinct CDR3 sequences, with about 31% as singletons. Sequencing input: blood. The receptors stem from a woman aged 25 to 45 in good health. The CDR3 runs from the conserved cysteine through the conserved F or W. The order of the fields is V gene, D gene, clone size, J gene, CDR3 protein, CDR3 DNA. D genes are given only for firm matches. The listing skips clone size in some rows; elsewhere it reads once, few, many or a size class.

TRBV2	TRBD2	NA	TRBJ2-3	CASSSLLAGSTDTQYF	TGTGCCAGCAGTTCTCTCCTAGCGGGTAGCACAGATACGCAGTATTTT
TRBV3-1	NA	few	TRBJ2-4	CASSQVVDGSIRTKNIQYF	TGTGCCAGCAGCCAAGTCGTGGATGGGTCAATTAGGACCAAAAACATTCAGTACTTC
TRBV20-1	NA	NA	TRBJ2-1	CSADRRGLKNNEQFF	TGCAGTGCTGACCGGCGGGGGCTGAAAAACAATGAGCAGTTCTTC
TRBV27	NA	NA	TRBJ1-1	CASSLLGAGGTEAFF	TGTGCCAGCAGTTTATTGGGGGCGGGGGGCACTGAAGCTTTCTTT
TRBV3-1	NA	few	TRBJ2-3	CASRRGGSADTQYF	TGTGCCAGCAGAAGGGGGGGCAGCGCAGATACGCAGTATTTT
TRBV27	TRBD1	NA	TRBJ2-5	CASRYRTGGEETQYF	TGTGCCAGCAGATATAGGACAGGGGGCGAAGAGACCCAGTACTTC
TRBV20-1	NA	few	TRBJ2-5	CSASPPGQFQETQYF	TGCAGTGCCTCTCCTCCGGGACAATTTCAAGAGACCCAGTACTTC
TRBV2	NA	NA	TRBJ2-3	CASSSLETDTQYF	TGTGCCAGCAGCTCACTAGAAACAGATACGCAGTATTTT
TRBV6-5	TRBD1	NA	TRBJ2-2	CASSRETGDAGELFF	TGTGCCAGCAGCCGAGAGACAGGGGACGCCGGGGAGCTGTTTTTT
TRBV10-3	NA	NA	TRBJ2-7	CAISEVGKPYEQYF	TGTGCCATCAGTGAGGTGGGCAAGCCCTACGAGCAGTACTTC
TRBV27	TRBD1	few	TRBJ2-7	CASSIGTEKPYEQYF	TGTGCCAGCAGTATAGGGACAGAGAAACCCTACGAGCAGTACTTC
TRBV9	TRBD1	few	TRBJ2-3	CASSVATGTGLSLDTQYF	TGTGCCAGCAGCGTAGCTACCGGGACAGGGCTCTCCCTAGATACGCAGTATTTT
TRBV7-2	TRBD1	NA	TRBJ2-7	CASSLAAWDRGAYEQYF	TGTGCCAGCAGCTTAGCGGCCTGGGACAGGGGAGCCTACGAGCAGTACTTC
TRBV18	NA	NA	TRBJ1-1	CASSPLPSGSINTEAFF	TGTGCCAGCTCACCACTCCCTAGTGGATCCATAAACACTGAAGCTTTCTTT
TRBV20-1	NA	few	TRBJ2-7	CSAPRIVYSYEQYF	TGCAGTGCTCCGCGGATCGTATACTCCTACGAGCAGTACTTC
TRBV9	NA	few	TRBJ2-1	CASSREGLPTYNEQFF	TGTGCCAGCAGCCGGGAAGGACTTCCGACCTACAATGAGCAGTTCTTC
TRBV4-2	NA	few	TRBJ1-1	CASSQDGRTEAFF	TGTGCCAGCAGCCAGGATGGGCGGACTGAAGCTTTCTTT
TRBV11-2	NA	few	TRBJ2-4	CASSLRGRQAKNIQYF	TGTGCCAGCAGCTTAAGGGGGAGACAGGCCAAAAACATTCAGTACTTC
TRBV9	NA	few	TRBJ1-1	CASSVDEGMGTEAFF	TGTGCCAGCAGCGTAGATGAGGGAATGGGGACTGAAGCTTTCTTT
TRBV5-1	TRBD1	many	TRBJ2-1	CASSSMPTGEMEQFF	TGCGCCAGCAGCTCAATGCCTACAGGGGAAATGGAGCAGTTCTTC
TRBV6-1	TRBD1	NA	TRBJ2-1	CASRDDRAYNEQFF	TGTGCCAGCAGGGATGACAGGGCCTACAATGAGCAGTTCTTC
TRBV7-3	TRBD2	NA	TRBJ2-5	CASSPGPSGRSGGEQYF	TGTGCCAGCAGCCCCGGTCCTAGCGGGAGAAGTGGCGGTGAGCAGTACTTC
TRBV10-3	NA	NA	TRBJ1-1	CAITSNTEAFF	TGTGCCATCACCTCGAACACTGAAGCTTTCTTT
TRBV20-1	TRBD2	many	TRBJ2-1	CSAPGIAGFYNEQFF	TGCAGTGCTCCCGGAATAGCGGGATTCTACAATGAGCAGTTCTTC
TRBV10-3	TRBD1	NA	TRBJ2-1	CAITQDRSGGEQFF	TGTGCCATCACCCAGGACAGGAGTGGTGGTGAGCAGTTCTTC
TRBV4-1	TRBD2	few	TRBJ2-7	CASSQWTSGASYEQYF	TGCGCCAGCAGCCAATGGACTAGCGGGGCCTCCTACGAGCAGTACTTC
TRBV12-3/TRBV12-4	TRBD2	NA	TRBJ2-1	CASKAGGGQFF	TGTGCCAGCAAAGCGGGAGGGGGGCAGTTCTTC
TRBV27	NA	few	TRBJ2-7	CASSHTSTEQYF	TGTGCCAGCAGTCACACTAGCACCGAGCAGTACTTC
TRBV6-6	TRBD2	few	TRBJ2-7	CASRSSGPREEQYF	TGTGCCAGCAGGTCTAGCGGGCCGCGTGAGGAGCAGTACTTC
TRBV28	TRBD1	NA	TRBJ1-2	CASTQGGQGSNYGYTF	TGTGCCAGCACCCAAGGGGGACAGGGTTCCAACTATGGCTACACCTTC
TRBV5-1	TRBD1	NA	TRBJ2-7	CASSSRDRGHSYEQYF	TGCGCCAGCAGCTCCCGGGACAGGGGGCACTCCTACGAGCAGTACTTC
TRBV6-5	TRBD1	few	TRBJ2-6	CASRGQGAGANVLTF	TGTGCCAGCAGGGGACAGGGGGCTGGGGCCAACGTCCTGACTTTC
TRBV11-2	NA	few	TRBJ2-3	CASSLVLGAQYF	TGTGCCAGCAGCTTAGTACTAGGGGCGCAGTATTTT
TRBV7-9	NA	NA	TRBJ1-1	CASSRMRDTEAFF	TGTGCCAGCAGCCGGATGAGGGACACTGAAGCTTTCTTT
TRBV9	NA	few	TRBJ2-1	CASSAEGERDVYNEQFF	TGTGCCAGCAGCGCTGAGGGGGAGCGGGACGTATACAATGAGCAGTTCTTC
TRBV28	NA	NA	TRBJ1-2	CASRERGARGGYTF	TGTGCCAGCAGGGAGAGAGGTGCCCGCGGTGGCTACACCTTC
TRBV5-1	TRBD1	NA	TRBJ2-4	CASSPGPGQGGHIQYF	TGCGCCAGCAGCCCGGGCCCGGGACAGGGTGGACACATTCAGTACTTC
TRBV6-1	NA	few	TRBJ2-7	CASSDPGKYEQYF	TGTGCCAGCAGTGATCCAGGAAAATACGAGCAGTACTTC
TRBV6-2/TRBV6-3	TRBD2	few	TRBJ2-2	CASCNGLAGAGELFF	TGTGCCAGCTGCAACGGACTAGCGGGAGCTGGGGAGCTGTTTTTT
TRBV10-1	NA	few	TRBJ2-5	CASRKGGQETQYF	TGCGCCAGCAGAAAGGGGGGCCAAGAGACCCAGTACTTC
TRBV7-9	NA	few	TRBJ2-5	CASSWIQETQYF	TGTGCCAGCAGTTGGATACAAGAGACCCAGTACTTC
TRBV5-1	NA	many	TRBJ2-4	CASRSETPENSIQYF	TGCGCCAGCAGATCGGAAACCCCGGAAAATAGCATTCAGTACTTC
TRBV29-1	NA	NA	TRBJ1-3	CSVVTEVGNTIYF	TGCAGCGTTGTAACGGAAGTCGGAAACACCATATATTTT
TRBV7-2	TRBD2	NA	TRBJ2-1	CASMRGIKYNEQFF	TGTGCCAGCATGCGGGGGATCAAGTACAATGAGCAGTTCTTC
TRBV12-3/TRBV12-4	NA	NA	TRBJ2-3	CASTTPKGGRTDTQYF	TGTGCCAGCACCACCCCGAAGGGCGGACGCACAGATACGCAGTATTTT
TRBV3-1	TRBD2	NA	TRBJ2-5	CASSLPLAGQETQYF	TGTGCCAGCAGCCTCCCCCTAGCGGGACAAGAGACCCAGTACTTC
TRBV29-1	NA	few	TRBJ2-7	CSVAYSGTWRSYEQYF	TGCAGCGTTGCGTACTCCGGGACATGGAGATCCTACGAGCAGTACTTC
TRBV7-9	NA	many	TRBJ2-2	CASSLGLNTGELFF	TGTGCCAGCAGCTTAGGACTTAACACCGGGGAGCTGTTTTTT
TRBV20-1	NA	NA	TRBJ2-1	CSASWLSGSYNEQFF	TGCAGTGCTAGCTGGCTCTCGGGTTCCTACAATGAGCAGTTCTTC
TRBV5-6	NA	NA	TRBJ1-1	CASSWGYSRVETEAFF	TGTGCCAGCAGCTGGGGCTATTCTCGGGTGGAAACTGAAGCTTTCTTT
TRBV12-3/TRBV12-4	NA	NA	TRBJ1-5	CASRFGLNQPQHF	TGTGCCAGCAGGTTCGGGTTGAATCAGCCCCAGCATTTT
TRBV5-1	TRBD2	NA	TRBJ2-1	CASSLPTSGSTNEQFF	TGCGCCAGCAGCTTGCCAACTAGCGGGAGCACGAATGAGCAGTTCTTC
TRBV7-2	NA	few	TRBJ2-1	CASTQTVEQFF	TGTGCCAGCACCCAGACGGTCGAGCAGTTCTTC
TRBV5-1	NA	few	TRBJ2-5	CASSQRDPQETQYF	TGCGCCAGCAGCCAACGCGACCCCCAAGAGACCCAGTACTTC
TRBV13	NA	few	TRBJ2-7	CASSAGGTGVYEQYF	TGTGCCAGCAGCGCCGGGGGGACAGGCGTCTACGAGCAGTACTTC
TRBV10-3	NA	NA	TRBJ2-3	CAISDPGRGATDTQYF	TGTGCCATCAGTGACCCGGGACGGGGGGCGACAGATACGCAGTATTTT
TRBV27	TRBD2	NA	TRBJ2-2	CASSFLTSGRAGTGELFF	TGTGCCAGCAGTTTCTTAACTAGCGGGAGGGCTGGAACCGGGGAGCTGTTTTTT
TRBV7-9	TRBD2	few	TRBJ2-2	CASSSTRDVAGNPGELFF	TGTGCCAGCAGCTCCACGCGGGATGTAGCGGGGAATCCCGGGGAGCTGTTTTTT
TRBV29-1	TRBD2	many	TRBJ2-5	CSATSGLAVQETQYF	TGCAGCGCAACCTCCGGACTAGCGGTACAAGAGACCCAGTACTTC
TRBV5-5	TRBD1	NA	TRBJ2-7	CASSVRPGQGYGQYF	TGTGCCAGCAGCGTACGACCGGGACAGGGTTACGGGCAGTACTTC